The TCR beta chain under discussion was sequenced for a study of blood T cell repertoires in COVID-19. Study information: In each case, the material was cDNA or gDNA derived from T cells, B-cell-depleted T cells, or PBMCs.

The data were produced by immunoSEQ multiplex PCR, yet TCRdb's version contains in-frame clones alone and is incomplete. The table records a few hundred thousand clones, 85% to 90% of them present only once. Germline V CDR1 and CDR2: ENHRY, SYGVKD. J was trimmed by 0 bases and V by 6 bases; bases with no gene match: 4. CDR3 length equals 15 residues. Within 2 weeks of study entry, exposed participants had contacted a PCR-confirmed or clinician-diagnosed COVID-19 case. Material: PBMCs or T cells enriched from blood (not recorded which). The sequence came from a woman between 50 and 59 years old who had been exposed to COVID-19. This chain links TRBV10-3 with TRBJ2-3; TRBD1 agrees at 9 bases. The CDR3 DNA sequence: TGTGCCATCAGCTCGGGACAGGGAAGCACAGATACGCAGTATTTT. It is translated as CAISSGQGSTDTQYF.